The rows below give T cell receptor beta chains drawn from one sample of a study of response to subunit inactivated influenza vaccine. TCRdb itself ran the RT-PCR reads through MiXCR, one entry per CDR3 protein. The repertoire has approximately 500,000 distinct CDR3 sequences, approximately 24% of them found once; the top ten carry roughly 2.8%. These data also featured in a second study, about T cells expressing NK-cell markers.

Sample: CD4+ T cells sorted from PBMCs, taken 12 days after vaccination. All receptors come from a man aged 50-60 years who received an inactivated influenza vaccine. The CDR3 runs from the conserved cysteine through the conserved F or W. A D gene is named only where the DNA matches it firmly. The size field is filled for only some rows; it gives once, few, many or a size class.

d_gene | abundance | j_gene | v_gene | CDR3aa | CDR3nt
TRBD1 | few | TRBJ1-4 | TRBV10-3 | CATKTGGEKLFF | TGTGCCACGAAGACAGGGGGTGAAAAACTGTTTTTT
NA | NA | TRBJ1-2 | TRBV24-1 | CATSDRTANYGYTF | TGTGCCACCAGTGATCGGACGGCTAACTATGGCTACACCTTC
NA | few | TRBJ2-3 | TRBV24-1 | CATSDLRGATQYF | TGTGCCACCAGTGATTTGAGGGGCGCCACGCAGTATTTT
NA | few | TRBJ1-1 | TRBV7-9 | CASSLPPGEAFF | TGTGCCAGCAGCTTACCTCCGGGTGAAGCTTTCTTT
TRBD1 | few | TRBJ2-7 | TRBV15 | CATRSGTGNIYEQYF | TGTGCCACCAGATCAGGGACAGGTAATATTTACGAGCAGTACTTC
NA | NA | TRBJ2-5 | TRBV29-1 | CSTTLGLAQGETQYF | TGCAGCACAACCCTCGGGCTAGCCCAGGGAGAGACCCAGTACTTC
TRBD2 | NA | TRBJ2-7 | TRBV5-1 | CASSLWGGSGYEQYF | TGCGCCAGCAGCTTGTGGGGCGGGAGCGGCTACGAGCAGTACTTC
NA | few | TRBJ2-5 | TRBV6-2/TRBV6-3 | CASSSGTAETQYF | TGTGCCAGCAGTTCAGGGACCGCAGAGACCCAGTACTTC
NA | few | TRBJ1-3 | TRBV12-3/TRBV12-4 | CASSLFRAARSGNTIYF | TGTGCCAGCAGTTTATTCCGCGCAGCGAGATCTGGAAACACCATATATTTT
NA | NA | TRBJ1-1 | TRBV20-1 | CSAPLNTEAFF | TGCAGTGCGCCCCTGAACACTGAAGCTTTCTTT
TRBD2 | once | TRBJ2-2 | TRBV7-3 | CASSYLAGAGGELFF | TGTGCCAGCAGCTACTTAGCGGGAGCAGGCGGGGAGCTGTTTTTT
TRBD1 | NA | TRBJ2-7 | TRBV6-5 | CASSYWTGGSYEQYF | TGTGCCAGCAGTTATTGGACAGGGGGCTCCTACGAGCAGTACTTC
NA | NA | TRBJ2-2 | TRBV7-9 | CASSSRPGYTGELFF | TGTGCCAGCAGCTCTCGTCCGGGCTACACCGGGGAGCTGTTTTTT
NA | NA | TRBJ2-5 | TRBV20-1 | CSAGHLQETQYF | TGCAGTGCAGGACATCTCCAAGAGACCCAGTACTTC